The source of this T cell receptor beta chain is a study of human T cells and chemical hapten exposure. Across the whole study: TCR yields per sample varied, mainly owing to small pooled library volume differences.

MiXCR, applied by TCRdb to the RACE reads, yields one record per CDR3 protein. Of 350,000 to 400,000 distinct CDR3 sequences listed, 4.5% to 6% were seen once; the top ten hold just over 2.5%. The time point here: pre-sensitization, week 0. This sample's treatment: therapeutic diphenylcyclopropenone sensitization with weekly scalp DPC. The CDR3 consists of 13 residues. Trimming shortened V by 0 bases and J by 11 bases, and 14 bases separated the two germline ends. Germline CDR1 reads SGHRS; CDR2 reads YFSETQ. The sequence derives from a woman aged 45-65 years with alopecia areata. Some clones in this sample may be carry-over from other donors' samples. Material: whole blood, obtained in connection with sensitization to the hapten diphenylcyclopropenone (DPC). V is TRBV5-1 and J is TRBJ1-1; possibly TRBD1 for D (5 bases). For the CDR3, the DNA is TGCGCCAGCAGCTTGGGGGACCGCCCCGTGGCTTTCTTT. Residues: CASSLGDRPVAFF.